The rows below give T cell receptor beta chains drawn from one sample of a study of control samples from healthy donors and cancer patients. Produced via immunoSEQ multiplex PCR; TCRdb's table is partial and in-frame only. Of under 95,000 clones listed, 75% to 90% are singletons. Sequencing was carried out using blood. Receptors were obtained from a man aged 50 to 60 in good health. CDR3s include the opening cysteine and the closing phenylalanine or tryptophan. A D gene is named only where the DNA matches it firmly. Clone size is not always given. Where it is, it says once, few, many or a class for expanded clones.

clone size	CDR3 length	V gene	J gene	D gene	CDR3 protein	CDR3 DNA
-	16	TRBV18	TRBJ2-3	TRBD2	CASSQLAVYSTDTQYF	TGTGCCAGCTCACAGCTAGCGGTCTACTCCACAGATACGCAGTATTTT
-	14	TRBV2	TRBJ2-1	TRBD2	CASKLPGGVNEQFF	TGTGCCAGTAAGCTCCCGGGAGGGGTCAATGAGCAGTTCTTC
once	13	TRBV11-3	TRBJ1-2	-	CASSLIADHGYTF	TGTGCCAGCAGCTTAATCGCAGACCATGGCTACACCTTC
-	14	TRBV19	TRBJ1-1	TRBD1	CASSIADRGTEAFF	TGTGCCAGTAGTATCGCGGACAGGGGTACTGAAGCTTTCTTT
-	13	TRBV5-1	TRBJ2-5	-	CASSLTPRETQYF	TGCGCCAGCAGCTTGACACCCCGGGAGACCCAGTACTTC
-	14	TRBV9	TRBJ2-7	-	CASSASGGIYEQYF	TGTGCCAGCAGCGCCTCAGGGGGGATCTACGAGCAGTACTTC
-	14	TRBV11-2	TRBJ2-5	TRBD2	CASSRSGTQETQYF	TGTGCCAGCAGCCGAAGCGGGACTCAAGAGACCCAGTACTTC
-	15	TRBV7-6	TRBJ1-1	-	CASSSQGPGTTEAFF	TGTGCCAGCAGCTCACAGGGCCCAGGGACCACTGAAGCTTTCTTT
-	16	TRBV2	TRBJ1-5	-	CASSPGTGGWYQPQHF	TGTGCCAGCAGCCCCGGGACTGGGGGTTGGTATCAGCCCCAGCATTTT
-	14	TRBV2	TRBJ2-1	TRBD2	CASRGGVSYNEQFF	TGTGCCAGCAGGGGAGGGGTCTCCTACAATGAGCAGTTCTTC
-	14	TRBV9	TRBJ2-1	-	CASSVQGDNNEQFF	TGTGCCAGCAGCGTGCAAGGGGATAACAATGAGCAGTTCTTC
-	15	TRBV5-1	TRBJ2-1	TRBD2	CASSTGLADYNEQFF	TGCGCCAGCAGCACGGGACTAGCGGACTACAATGAGCAGTTCTTC
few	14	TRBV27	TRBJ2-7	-	CASKVGGSAWEQYF	TGTGCCAGCAAGGTCGGTGGTAGCGCCTGGGAGCAGTACTTC
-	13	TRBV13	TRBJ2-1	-	CASSLDGAHEQFF	TGTGCCAGCAGCTTGGACGGGGCACATGAGCAGTTCTTC
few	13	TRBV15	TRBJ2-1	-	CATSRDFDNEQFF	TGTGCCACCAGCAGAGATTTTGACAATGAGCAGTTCTTC
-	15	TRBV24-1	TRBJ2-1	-	CATSDSGRLPGEQFF	TGTGCCACCAGTGATTCGGGTCGACTCCCAGGCGAGCAGTTCTTC
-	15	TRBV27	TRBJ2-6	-	CASSLQGSGANVLTF	TGTGCCAGCAGTTTACAGGGCTCTGGGGCCAACGTCCTGACTTTC
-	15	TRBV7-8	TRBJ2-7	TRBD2	CASSPGLAGSSEQYF	TGTGCCAGCAGCCCCGGACTAGCGGGAAGTTCCGAGCAGTACTTC